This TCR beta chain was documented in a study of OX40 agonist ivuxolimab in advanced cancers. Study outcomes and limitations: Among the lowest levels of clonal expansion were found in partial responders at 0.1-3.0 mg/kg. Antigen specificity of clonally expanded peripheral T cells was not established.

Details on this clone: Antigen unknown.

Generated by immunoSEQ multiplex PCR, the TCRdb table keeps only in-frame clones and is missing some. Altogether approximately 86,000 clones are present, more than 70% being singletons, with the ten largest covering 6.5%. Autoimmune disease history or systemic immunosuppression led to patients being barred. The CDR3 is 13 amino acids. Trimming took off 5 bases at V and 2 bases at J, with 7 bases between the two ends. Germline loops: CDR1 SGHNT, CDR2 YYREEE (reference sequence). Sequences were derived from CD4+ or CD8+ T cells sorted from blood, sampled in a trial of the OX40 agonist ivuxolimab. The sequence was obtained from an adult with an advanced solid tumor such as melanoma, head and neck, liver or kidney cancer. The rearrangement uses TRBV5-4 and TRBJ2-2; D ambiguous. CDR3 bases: TGTGCCAGCAGTTTTCCTAACACCGGGGAGCTGTTTTTT. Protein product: CASSFPNTGELFF.